These 13 T cell receptor beta chains were all obtained from the same sample, sequenced in a study of regulatory T cells in long-lasting Graves disease. With iRepertoire HTBI primers and Arm-PCR of CDR3 regions, TCR beta libraries were built. TCRdb fed the multiplex PCR reads into MiXCR, producing one record per CDR3 protein. The sample lists some 500,000 distinct CDR3 sequences, approximately 13% occurring once. Sample time point: newly diagnosed GD, antithyroid drugs for less than 3 months. RNA extracted from PBMCs served as the sequencing template. The sample was also linked to a second study, of T cells in Graves' hyperthyroidism and ophthalmopathy.

The sequenced sample was peripheral blood mononuclear cells (PBMCs), obtained at new diagnosis, from a patient treated with antithyroid drugs. These receptors originate from a man aged 30-40 years with Graves disease.

Many counts were recorded for this clonotype. V usage is TRBV20-1 and J usage is TRBJ2-1; 11 bases agree with TRBD2. The CDR3 runs to 17 residues. Germline V gene data show CDR1 as DFQATT and CDR2 as SNEGSKA (reference sequence). With V trimmed by 5 bases and J by 1 base, 10 bases remained unmatched. The CDR3 is CSARRTSGSGSYNEQFF. CDR3 bases: TGCAGTGCTCGACGAACTAGCGGGAGTGGGTCCTACAATGAGCAGTTCTTC.

This chain joins TRBV9 and TRBJ2-3, with D possibly called TRBD1 or TRBD2 (5 bases each). Germline CDR1 reads SGDLS; CDR2 reads YYNGEE. V was pared by 3 bases and J by 6 bases, with 17 bases between. This CDR3 is 15 amino acids long. CDR3 DNA: TGTGCCAGCAGCGACACCGGGACGGCCGCCGATACGCAGTATTTT. This codes for CASSDTGTAADTQYF.

This clonotype has ten or more counts. This chain joins TRBV11-2 and TRBJ1-4; no clear D. CDR1 and CDR2 from the germline V gene are SGHAT and FQNNGV. Trimming removed 1 base at V and 5 bases at J, with 14 bases between. The CDR3 spans 16 residues. The CDR3 sequence: CASSLGVLPKNEKLFF. The CDR3 DNA is TGTGCCAGCAGCTTAGGGGTATTGCCAAAAAATGAAAAACTGTTTTTT.

The CDR3 nucleotides are TGTGCCAGCAGCGTAGTAGCGTCCAGCTCCTACGAGCAGTACTTC. It codes for CASSVVASSSYEQYF. This chain uses TRBV9 with TRBJ2-7; D perhaps matches TRBD2 (5 bases). Germline CDR1 is SGDLS and CDR2 is YYNGEE. V shed 0 bases and J shed 0 bases, with 10 bases lying between them. This CDR3 is built from 15 residues.

This clonotype was observed a few times. The chain couples TRBV7-9 to TRBJ1-5; the D gene is possibly TRBD1 (6 bases). The CDR3 is made up of 13 amino acids. Germline values: CDR1 SEHNR, CDR2 FQNEAQ (reference sequence). V lost 6 bases, J lost 5 bases, and 11 bases lay in between. In nucleotides, the CDR3 is TGTGCCAGCAGACAGGGCCCCGATCAGCCCCAGCATTTT. Translation gives CASRQGPDQPQHF.

This clonotype has more than one count but fewer than ten. The final CDR3 position lacks the conserved phenylalanine or tryptophan, pointing to a likely read error. The DNA is left out, because the CDR3 cannot be placed on it with certainty; the CDR3 is given as TCRdb lists it. The chain has TRBV10-1 and TRBJ2-1. The germline gives CDR1 WNHNN, CDR2 SYGVQD (reference sequence). The CDR3 contains 8 residues when both ends are counted. The CDR3 region is CASSDGRL.

A few counts support this clonotype. V is TRBV30 and J is TRBJ2-7, with a possible D match to TRBD1 (6 bases). Germline V gene lookup returns CDR1 GTSNPN and CDR2 SVGIG (reference sequence). V was clipped by 0 bases and J by 7 bases, with 19 bases between them. This CDR3 contains 15 residues. DNA of the CDR3: TGTGCCTGGAGTGTATTGGTGGCAGGGGAGTGGGAGCAGTACTTC. Translating gives CAWSVLVAGEWEQYF.

To note about this clonotype: This CDR3 fails to terminate in the conserved phenylalanine or tryptophan, so it likely reflects a read error. This chain connects TRBV29-1 to TRBJ2-3, with 7 nucleotides matching TRBD2. Germline V gene data show CDR1 as SQVTM and CDR2 as ANQGSEA. The CDR3 has 14 amino acids. Losses at the gene ends were 2 bases for V and 1 base for J; bases not matched to a gene: 3. CDR3 residues: CSVESGTGTDTQYL. The CDR3 coding sequence is TGCAGCGTTGAAAGCGGGACTGGCACAGATACGCAGTATCTT.

This clonotype was seen at least ten times. The rearrangement joins TRBV6-2 or TRBV6-3 to TRBJ1-1; D is uncertain. Germline lookup yields CDR1 MNHEY and CDR2 SVGEGT. The V and J ends lost 5 bases and 9 bases respectively, with 13 bases between them. The CDR3 is made up of 12 amino acids. CDR3 region: CASSDPSRKAFF. The CDR3 DNA is TGTGCCAGCAGTGACCCGTCTCGGAAAGCTTTCTTT.

This clonotype was recorded at least ten times. This sequence joins TRBV20-1 and TRBJ2-3, with unresolved D. Germline CDR1 is DFQATT and CDR2 is SNEGSKA (reference sequence). V shed 0 bases and J shed 4 bases, with 5 bases lying between them. The CDR3 has 12 amino acids. CDR3 sequence: CSARESPDTQYF. CDR3 sequence (DNA): TGCAGTGCTAGAGAGTCCCCAGATACGCAGTATTTT.

This clonotype was seen many times. The V and J genes are TRBV20-1 and TRBJ1-5; D may be TRBD1 (6 bases). From germline, CDR1 is DFQATT and CDR2 SNEGSKA (reference sequence). Trimming removed 5 bases at V and 1 base at J, with 21 bases between. This CDR3 has 17 amino acids. The DNA for the CDR3 is TGCAGTGCTGCCTCTACAGGGACTGGCAAAAGCAATCAGCCCCAGCATTTT. Translation: CSAASTGTGKSNQPQHF.

This clonotype was recorded at least ten times. The gene calls are TRBV6-2 or TRBV6-3 and TRBJ2-1; 10 nucleotides agree with TRBD1. J gave up 15 bases and V 6 bases, and 14 bases lay outside the gene matches. The germline V gene encodes CDR1 MNHEY and CDR2 SVGEGT. CDR3 length: 14 amino acids. CDR3 region: CASRGTGESFNLFF. The CDR3 nucleotides are TGTGCCAGCAGGGGGACAGGGGAGAGTTTTAATCTGTTCTTC.

This clonotype appeared many times. V and J are TRBV11-2 and TRBJ1-5; possibly TRBD1 for D (5 bases). Germline CDR1 and CDR2: SGHAT and FQNNGV. The CDR3 loop spans 14 amino acids. The V and J ends lost 2 bases and 6 bases respectively, with 11 bases between them. CDR3 sequence reads: CASSLLAGGQPQHF. The DNA of the CDR3 is TGTGCCAGCAGCTTACTGGCCGGGGGTCAGCCCCAGCATTTT.